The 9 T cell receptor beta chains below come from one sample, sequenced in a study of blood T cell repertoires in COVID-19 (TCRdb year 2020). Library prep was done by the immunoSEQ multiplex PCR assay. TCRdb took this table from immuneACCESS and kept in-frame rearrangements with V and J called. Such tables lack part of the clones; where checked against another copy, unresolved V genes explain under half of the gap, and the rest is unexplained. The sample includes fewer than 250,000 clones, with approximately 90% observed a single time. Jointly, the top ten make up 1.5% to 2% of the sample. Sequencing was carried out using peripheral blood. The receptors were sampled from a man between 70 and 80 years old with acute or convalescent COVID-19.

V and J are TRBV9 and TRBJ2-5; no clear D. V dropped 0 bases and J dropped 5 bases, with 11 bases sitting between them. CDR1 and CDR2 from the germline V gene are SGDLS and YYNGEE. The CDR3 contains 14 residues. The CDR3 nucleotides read TGTGCCAGCAGCGTAGCTTCGGGTGGGGAGACCCAGTACTTC. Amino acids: CASSVASGGETQYF.

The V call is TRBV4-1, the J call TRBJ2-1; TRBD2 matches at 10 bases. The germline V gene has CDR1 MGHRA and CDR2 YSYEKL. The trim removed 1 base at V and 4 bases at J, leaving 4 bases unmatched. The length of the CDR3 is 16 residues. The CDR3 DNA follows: TGCGCCAGCAGCCAAGTAACTAGCGGGGCATACAATGAGCAGTTCTTC. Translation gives CASSQVTSGAYNEQFF.

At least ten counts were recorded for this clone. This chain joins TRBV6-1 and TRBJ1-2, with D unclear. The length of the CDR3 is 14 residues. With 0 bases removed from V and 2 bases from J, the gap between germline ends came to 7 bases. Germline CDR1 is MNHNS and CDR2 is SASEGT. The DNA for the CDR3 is TGTGCCAGCAGTGAAGCGCCCTACAACTATGGCTACACCTTC. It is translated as CASSEAPYNYGYTF.

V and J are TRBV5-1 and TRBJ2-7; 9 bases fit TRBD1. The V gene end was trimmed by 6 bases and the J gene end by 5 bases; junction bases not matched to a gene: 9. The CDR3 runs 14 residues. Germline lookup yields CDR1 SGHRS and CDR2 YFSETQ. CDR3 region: CASKGQGEFDEQYF. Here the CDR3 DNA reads TGCGCCAGCAAGGGACAGGGCGAGTTTGACGAGCAGTACTTC.

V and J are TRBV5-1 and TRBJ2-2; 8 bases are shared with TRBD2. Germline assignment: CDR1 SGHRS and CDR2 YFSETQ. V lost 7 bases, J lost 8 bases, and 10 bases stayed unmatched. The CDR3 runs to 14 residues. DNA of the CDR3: TGCGCCAGCGGGCAAGCGGGAGATCATGGGGAGCTGTTTTTT. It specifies CASGQAGDHGELFF.

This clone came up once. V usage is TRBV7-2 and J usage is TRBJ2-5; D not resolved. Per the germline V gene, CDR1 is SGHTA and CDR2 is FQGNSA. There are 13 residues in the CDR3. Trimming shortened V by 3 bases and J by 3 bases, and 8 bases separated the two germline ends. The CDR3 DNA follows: TGTGCCAGCAGCTTCTTCGCGGAAGAGACCCAGTACTTC. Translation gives CASSFFAEETQYF.

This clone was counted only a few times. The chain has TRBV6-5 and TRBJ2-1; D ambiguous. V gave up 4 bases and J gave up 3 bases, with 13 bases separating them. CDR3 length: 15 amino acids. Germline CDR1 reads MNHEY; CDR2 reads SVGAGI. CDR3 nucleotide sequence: TGTGCCAGCAGTTCCCAAACGACTCTCTACAATGAGCAGTTCTTC. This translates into CASSSQTTLYNEQFF.

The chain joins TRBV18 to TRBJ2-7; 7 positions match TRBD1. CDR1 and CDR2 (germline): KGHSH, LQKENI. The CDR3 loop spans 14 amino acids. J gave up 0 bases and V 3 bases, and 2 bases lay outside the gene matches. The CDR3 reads CASSPWTGSYEQYF. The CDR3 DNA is TGTGCCAGCTCACCCTGGACAGGCTCCTACGAGCAGTACTTC.

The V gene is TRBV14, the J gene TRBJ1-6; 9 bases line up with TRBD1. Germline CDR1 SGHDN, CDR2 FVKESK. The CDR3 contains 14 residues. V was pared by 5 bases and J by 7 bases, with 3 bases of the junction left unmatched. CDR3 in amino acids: CASSIDRGNSPLHF. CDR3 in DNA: TGTGCCAGCAGCATAGACAGGGGGAATTCACCCCTCCACTTT.